The clone carrying this T cell receptor (beta chain) has only a few counts. Individuals who donated were healthy Caucasians from Russia aged about 6 to 100. A second 7 to 11 cycle PCR used barcoded and J-beta primers. A template-switch adaptor containing 12 random nucleotides labeled each cDNA molecule. In TCRdb, the 5' RACE reads were re-called with MiXCR into one record per CDR3 protein. The sample carries hundreds of thousands of distinct CDR3 sequences, 40% to 50% recorded once. This entry comes from a study of blood T cells in healthy people across ages. Deletions cut 7 bases from V and 1 base from J, with 7 bases between. From germline, CDR1 is MDHEN and CDR2 SYDVKM. The CDR3 covers 13 residues.

This TCR came from a man aged 60 to 69 in good health. This sequence joins TRBV28 and TRBJ1-4; D ambiguous. What was sequenced was blood. The CDR3, as DNA: TGTGCCAGCAAGAGGATAACTAATGAAAAACTGTTTTTT. Amino acid sequence: CASKRITNEKLFF.